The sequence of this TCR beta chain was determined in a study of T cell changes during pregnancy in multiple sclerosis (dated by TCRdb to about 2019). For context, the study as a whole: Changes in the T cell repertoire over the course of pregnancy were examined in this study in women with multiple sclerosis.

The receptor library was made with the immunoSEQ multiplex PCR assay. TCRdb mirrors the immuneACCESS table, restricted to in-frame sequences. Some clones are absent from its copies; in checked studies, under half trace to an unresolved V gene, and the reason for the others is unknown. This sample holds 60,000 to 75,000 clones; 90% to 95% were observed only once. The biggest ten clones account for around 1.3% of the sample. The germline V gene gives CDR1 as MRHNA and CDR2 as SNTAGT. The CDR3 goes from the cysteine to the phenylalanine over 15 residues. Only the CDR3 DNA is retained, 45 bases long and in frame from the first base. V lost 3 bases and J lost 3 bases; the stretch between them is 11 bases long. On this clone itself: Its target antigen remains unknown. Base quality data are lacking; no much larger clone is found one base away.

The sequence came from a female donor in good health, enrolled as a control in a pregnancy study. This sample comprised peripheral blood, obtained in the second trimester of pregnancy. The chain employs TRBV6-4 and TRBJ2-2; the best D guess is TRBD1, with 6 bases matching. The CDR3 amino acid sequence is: CASSESKGDTGELFF. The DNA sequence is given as TGTGCCAGCAGTGAGAGTAAGGGGGACACCGGGGAGCTGTTTTTT.